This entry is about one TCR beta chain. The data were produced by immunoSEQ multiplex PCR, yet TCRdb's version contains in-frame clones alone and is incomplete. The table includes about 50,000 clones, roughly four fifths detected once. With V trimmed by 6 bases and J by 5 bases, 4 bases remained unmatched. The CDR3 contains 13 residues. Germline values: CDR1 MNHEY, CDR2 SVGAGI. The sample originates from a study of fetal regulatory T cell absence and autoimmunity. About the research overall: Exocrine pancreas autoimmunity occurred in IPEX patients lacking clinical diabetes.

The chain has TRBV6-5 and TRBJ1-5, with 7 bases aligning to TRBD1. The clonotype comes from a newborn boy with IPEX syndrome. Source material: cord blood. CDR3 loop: CASSRTGDQPQHF. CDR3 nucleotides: TGTGCCAGCAGCCGAACAGGGGATCAGCCCCAGCATTTT.